Below are 20 T cell receptor beta chains sequenced from a single sample in a study of OX40 agonist ivuxolimab in advanced cancers. Assay: immunoSEQ multiplex PCR; the TCRdb copy retains only in-frame clones and omits some. Among about 58,000 clones listed, about 90% were seen once. The sequencing used CD4+ or CD8+ T cells sorted from blood, collected in a trial of the OX40 agonist ivuxolimab. These receptors were collected from an adult with an advanced solid tumor such as melanoma, head and neck, liver or kidney cancer.

In regard to this clone: Other DNA variants within this sample encode the same CDR3. The CDR3 sequence: CASSGSYNEQFF. The CDR3 DNA reads TGTGCCAGTAGTGGCTCCTACAATGAGCAGTTCTTC. The chain joins TRBV19 to TRBJ2-1; D gene uncertain. This CDR3 region has 12 residues. Germline CDR1 LNHDA, CDR2 SQIVND (reference sequence). Trimming cost V 5 bases and J 0 bases, with 2 bases left between them.

The chain joins TRBV7-8 to TRBJ2-1; 10 bases align to TRBD2. J was trimmed by 8 bases and V by 7 bases; bases with no gene match: 8. Per germline, CDR1 SGHVS and CDR2 FQNEAQ. The CDR3 has 14 residues. The CDR3 DNA sequence: TGTGCCAGCAACTTTCTAGCGGGAGCGGATGAGCAGTTCTTC. Residues: CASNFLAGADEQFF.

This rearrangement joins TRBV15 to TRBJ2-7; D may match TRBD1 or TRBD2 (6 bases each). The CDR3 extends over 15 amino acids. V lost 5 bases, J lost 1 base, and 15 bases lay in between. Germline loops: CDR1 LNHNV, CDR2 YYDKDF (reference sequence). The DNA for the CDR3 is TGTGCCACCAGCCCCCGGCGGGACACTTCCTACGAGCAGTACTTC. It translates to CATSPRRDTSYEQYF.

The chain joins TRBV10-3 to TRBJ2-1; D gene unclear. The CDR3 totals 13 residues. Germline V gene sequence: CDR1 ENHRY, CDR2 SYGVKD. V was pared by 2 bases and J by 7 bases, with 9 bases between. For the CDR3, the DNA is TGTGCCATCAGTGAGGTCGGTGGGAATGAGCAGTTCTTC. Translating it yields CAISEVGGNEQFF.

The chain has TRBV19 and TRBJ1-5; no firm D call. CDR3 length equals 18 residues. Trimming shortened V by 0 bases and J by 3 bases, and 18 bases separated the two germline ends. The germline V gene has CDR1 LNHDA and CDR2 SQIVND (reference sequence). Here the CDR3 DNA reads TGTGCCAGTAGTATAGATGAACGGGGTATGTGGGACAATCAGCCCCAGCATTTT. Translating gives CASSIDERGMWDNQPQHF.

V and J are TRBV13 and TRBJ2-7; D is ambiguous. The CDR3 has 14 residues. Germline V gene lookup returns CDR1 PRHDT and CDR2 FYEKMQ (reference sequence). V lost 5 bases to trimming and J lost 0 bases, with 11 bases between them. The CDR3 DNA is TGTGCCAGCAGCAAAACTACGAGCTCCTACGAGCAGTACTTC. Translated, it gives CASSKTTSSYEQYF.

The chain employs TRBV28 and TRBJ2-1, with TRBD2 identical over 9 bases. The CDR3 loop spans 20 amino acids. V lost 4 bases and J lost 0; bases outside the gene matches: 16. Germline lookup yields CDR1 MDHEN and CDR2 SYDVKM. The CDR3 DNA reads as TGTGCCAGCAGTTCCCCAGGACTAGCGCTCGATCGGAGCTCCTACAATGAGCAGTTCTTC. Translating gives CASSSPGLALDRSSYNEQFF.

V and J are TRBV11-2 and TRBJ2-7; 7 positions agree with TRBD1. This CDR3 region has 13 residues. The junction had 2 bases not matched to a gene; V was cut back by 4 bases and J by 2 bases. The germline V gene has CDR1 SGHAT and CDR2 FQNNGV. CDR3 sequence: CASSWDSPYEQYF. CDR3 DNA: TGTGCCAGCAGCTGGGACAGCCCCTACGAGCAGTACTTC. The complete variable domain, with remaining parts taken from reference TRBV11-2 and TRBJ2-7, reads EAGVAQSPRYKIIEKRQSVAFWCNPISGHATLYWYQQILGQGPKLLIQFQNNGVVDDSQLPKDRFSAERLKGVDSTLKIQPAKLEDSAVYLCASSWDSPYEQYFGPGTRLTVT.

V and J are TRBV9 and TRBJ2-7, with 9 bases aligning to TRBD1. The CDR3 is 15 amino acids. Germline values: CDR1 SGDLS, CDR2 YYNGEE. The V and J ends lost 0 bases and 2 bases, in that order; junction bases with no gene match: 3. DNA for the CDR3: TGTGCCAGCAGCGTAGGGACAGGGGCTGCCTACGAGCAGTACTTC. Translating it yields CASSVGTGAAYEQYF.

The V and J genes are TRBV5-6 and TRBJ2-2; 9 bases are shared with TRBD2. Germline V CDR1 and CDR2: SGHDT, YYEEEE. The CDR3 totals 18 residues. The V gene end was trimmed by 4 bases and the J gene end by 0 bases; junction bases not matched to a gene: 10. Here the CDR3 reads CASSPRGGRAANTGELFF. The DNA for the CDR3 is TGTGCCAGCAGCCCGAGGGGCGGGAGGGCCGCGAACACCGGGGAGCTGTTTTTT.

This clone was recorded once. This rearrangement joins TRBV6-5 to TRBJ2-7; D gene unclear. The V gene's germline CDR1 is MNHEY and CDR2 SVGAGI. The CDR3 sequence is 14 residues long. Trimming stripped 0 bases from V and 3 bases from J, with 9 bases between. CDR3 in DNA: TGTGCCAGCAGTTACTCGACCGGTAACTACGAGCAGTACTTC. This sequence encodes CASSYSTGNYEQYF.

This rearrangement joins TRBV10-1 to TRBJ2-7; 9 bases match TRBD1. The germline V gene has CDR1 WNHNN and CDR2 SYGVQD (reference sequence). With V trimmed by 6 bases and J by 0 bases, 9 bases remained unmatched. This CDR3 is 16 amino acids long. This CDR3 reads CASSPGQGPYSYEQYF. The CDR3 bases are TGCGCCAGCAGCCCGGGACAGGGACCCTACTCCTACGAGCAGTACTTC.

The genes are TRBV13 and TRBJ2-7; tentatively, D is TRBD2 (5 bases). This CDR3 region has 13 residues. Germline V gene data show CDR1 as PRHDT and CDR2 as FYEKMQ (reference sequence). Trimming stripped 4 bases from V and 6 bases from J, with 13 bases between. CDR3 sequence reads: CASSSALALEQYF. The CDR3 DNA follows: TGTGCCAGCAGCTCCGCGCTAGCCCTCGAGCAGTACTTC.

The chain employs TRBV7-8 and TRBJ2-7; 8 bases are shared with TRBD1. Germline CDR1 is SGHVS and CDR2 is FQNEAQ. V dropped 0 bases and J dropped 7; count of bases not matched to a gene: 5. The CDR3 is made up of 14 amino acids. Here the CDR3 reads CASSLAQGANEQYF. The CDR3 coding sequence is TGTGCCAGCAGCTTAGCTCAGGGGGCGAATGAGCAGTACTTC.

This chain uses TRBV19 with TRBJ2-1; 10 bases are shared with TRBD2. Germline assignment: CDR1 LNHDA and CDR2 SQIVND (reference sequence). The CDR3 has 15 amino acids. The V gene end was trimmed by 2 bases and the J gene end by 7 bases; junction bases not matched to a gene: 5. The DNA for the CDR3 is TGTGCCAGTAGTATAACTAGCGGGGAGTGGAATGAGCAGTTCTTC. Translated: CASSITSGEWNEQFF.

The rearrangement links TRBV7-2 to TRBJ2-5, with 8 bases fitting TRBD2. The DNA end is a closer match to TRBJ2-7, so the J assignment may be wrong. The CDR3 loop spans 16 amino acids. CDR1 SGHTA and CDR2 FQGNSA come from the germline V gene. The CDR3 is CASSLSSSGGPYEQYF. CDR3 in DNA: TGTGCCAGCAGCTTATCGTCCAGCGGGGGTCCCTACGAGCAGTACTTC.

This sequence joins TRBV4-1 and TRBJ2-7, with a tentative D call TRBD2 (5 bases). V was trimmed by 1 base and J by 6 bases, leaving 13 bases between them. CDR3 length: 14 amino acids. CDR1 is MGHRA and CDR2 is YSYEKL in the germline V gene. The CDR3 protein is CASSQVLGAGEQYF. The CDR3 coding sequence is TGCGCCAGCAGCCAAGTCCTGGGCGCGGGCGAGCAGTACTTC.

The rearrangement links TRBV9 to TRBJ2-2; 7 bases agree with TRBD2. Germline V CDR1 and CDR2: SGDLS, YYNGEE. The V and J ends lost 4 bases and 5 bases, in that order; junction bases with no gene match: 8. The CDR3 has 15 amino acids. CDR3 sequence: CASSTREQWTGELFF. CDR3 DNA sequence: TGTGCCAGCAGCACGCGGGAGCAGTGGACCGGGGAGCTGTTTTTT.

This chain links TRBV4-1 with TRBJ2-3; a weak D match, TRBD1 (5 bases). CDR1 and CDR2 from the germline V gene are MGHRA and YSYEKL. The CDR3 loop spans 20 amino acids. Deletions cut 4 bases from V and 3 bases from J, with 29 bases between. In DNA form, the CDR3 reads TGCGCCAGCAGCCTCTTAAGGCTTTCCGGTTTGGGGCTCAGGACAGATACGCAGTATTTT. Translating it yields CASSLLRLSGLGLRTDTQYF.

The chain has TRBV7-9 and TRBJ2-5; D remains ambiguous. Trimming left V 2 bases short and J 2 bases short, with 0 bases between. Germline V gene lookup returns CDR1 SEHNR and CDR2 FQNEAQ (reference sequence). The CDR3 totals 11 residues. CDR3 coding DNA: TGTGCCAGCAGCTTACAAGAGACCCAGTACTTC. The encoded protein is CASSLQETQYF. Combining the CDR3 with reference TRBV7-9 and TRBJ2-5 gives the whole variable domain DTGVSQNPRHKITKRGQNVTFRCDPISEHNRLYWYRQTLGQGPEFLTYFQNEAQLEKSRLLSDRFSAERPKGSFSTLEIQRTEQGDSAMYLCASSLQETQYFGPGTRLLVL.